This TCR beta chain comes out of a study of cytomegalovirus exposure and HLA in healthy donors. Study-wide context: The same platform used for the approximately 670 first-cohort repertoires was also used for the 95 to 150 validation repertoires, as a later analysis reported.

Germline CDR1 reads SGHNT; CDR2 reads YYREEE (reference sequence). V lost 2 bases and J 1 base, leaving 10 bases between the germline ends. This CDR3 is built from 15 residues. Sequencing used immunoSEQ multiplex PCR; TCRdb keeps in-frame clones, though not all of them. The data show under 250,000 clones, roughly 90% seen once. This rearrangement joins TRBV5-4 to TRBJ2-1; maybe TRBD2 (5 bases). The TCR originated in a man aged 18 to 30 in good health and CMV-seropositive. The sequencing sample was made of PBMCs. The CDR3 loop is CASSFPGISYNEQFF. In DNA form, the CDR3 reads TGTGCCAGCAGCTTTCCGGGAATTTCCTACAATGAGCAGTTCTTC.